The 2 T cell receptor beta chains listed next were all sequenced from one sample in a study of blood T cell repertoires in COVID-19. Clones were read by immunoSEQ multiplex PCR, and TCRdb kept only the in-frame ones, dropping some. The table lists some 250,000 clones, around 85% of them singletons. Sequences were obtained from PBMCs or T cells enriched from blood (not recorded which). The receptor set was obtained from a woman aged 45-65 years who had recovered from COVID-19.

The genes are TRBV5-1 and TRBJ1-1, with D perhaps TRBD1 (6 bases). Trimming stripped 4 bases from V and 12 bases from J, with 13 bases between. The CDR3 is made up of 11 amino acids. Germline V CDR1 and CDR2: SGHRS, YFSETQ. CDR3 sequence: CASSTQGQTFF. CDR3 DNA: TGCGCCAGCAGCACCCAGGGGCAGACTTTCTTT.

V is TRBV6-5 and J is TRBJ2-2, with D uncertain. Germline V gene data show CDR1 as MNHEY and CDR2 as SVGAGI. V dropped 4 bases and J dropped 2 bases, with 14 bases sitting between them. CDR3 size: 16 residues. The CDR3 region is CASSFQPSSNTGELFF. CDR3 coding DNA: TGTGCCAGCAGTTTTCAACCGAGCTCCAACACCGGGGAGCTGTTTTTT.